This TCR beta chain was sequenced in a study of blood T cells in healthy people across ages. Findings and limits, study-wide: Without sorted subsets, naive and antigen-experienced compartments could not be conclusively compared. Among T cells, TCR beta diversity per million cells dropped roughly linearly as age rose.

Alongside a J-beta primer mix, a sample-barcoded 5' primer served in a second PCR lasting roughly 7 to 11 cycles. Each cDNA molecule was tagged by a template-switch adaptor that had 12 random nucleotides. A single record per CDR3 protein comes from TCRdb applying MiXCR to the 5' RACE reads. Of about 1.4 million distinct CDR3 sequences detected, roughly 60% appear once; the ten largest clones hold 6.5% to 8.5%. This clonotype was picked up a small number of times. What it binds is unknown. Trimming removed 5 bases from V and 3 bases from J, with 17 bases in between. Per the germline V gene, CDR1 is SQVTM and CDR2 is ANQGSEA. The CDR3 covers 14 residues. The people who gave samples were healthy Caucasians from Russia, aged about 6 to 95.

Input material: blood. The sequence came from a man younger than 30 in good health. The chain couples TRBV29-1 to TRBJ2-7; the D is unclear. CDR3 in DNA: TGCAGCGTTTTCACAAATGAGGTCTTCTACGAGCAGTACTTC. This gives the protein CSVFTNEVFYEQYF.